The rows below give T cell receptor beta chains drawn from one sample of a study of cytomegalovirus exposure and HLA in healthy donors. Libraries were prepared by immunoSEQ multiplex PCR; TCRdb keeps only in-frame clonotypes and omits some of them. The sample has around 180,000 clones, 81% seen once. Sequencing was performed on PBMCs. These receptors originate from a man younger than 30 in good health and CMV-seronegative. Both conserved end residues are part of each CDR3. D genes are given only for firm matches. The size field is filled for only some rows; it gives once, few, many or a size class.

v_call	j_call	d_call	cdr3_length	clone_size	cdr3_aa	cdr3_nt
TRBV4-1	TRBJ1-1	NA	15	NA	CASSQSGTMNTEAFF	TGCGCCAGCAGCCAATCGGGGACAATGAACACTGAAGCTTTCTTT
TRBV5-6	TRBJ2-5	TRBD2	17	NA	CASSRRQGGLTVETQYF	TGTGCCAGCAGCAGAAGGCAGGGAGGGTTAACGGTAGAGACCCAGTACTTC
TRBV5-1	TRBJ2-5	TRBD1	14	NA	CASSSQGYQETQYF	TGCGCCAGCAGCTCACAGGGGTACCAAGAGACCCAGTACTTC
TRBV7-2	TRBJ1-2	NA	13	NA	CASSLEGRRGYTF	TGTGCCAGCAGCTTAGAAGGCAGGAGGGGCTACACCTTC
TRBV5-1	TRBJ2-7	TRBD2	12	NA	CASSFGGREQYF	TGCGCCAGCAGCTTCGGGGGGAGGGAGCAGTACTTC
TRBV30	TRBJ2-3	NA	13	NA	CAWSVSGADTQYF	TGTGCCTGGAGTGTATCGGGGGCAGATACGCAGTATTTT
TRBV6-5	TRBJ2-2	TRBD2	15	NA	CASSRGSKNTGELFF	TGTGCCAGCAGCCGCGGGAGTAAGAACACCGGGGAGCTGTTTTTT
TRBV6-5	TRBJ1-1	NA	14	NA	CASSYDGLGAEAFF	TGTGCCAGCAGTTACGACGGCCTGGGAGCTGAAGCTTTCTTT
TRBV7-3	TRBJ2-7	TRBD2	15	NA	CASSLEASGRREQYF	TGTGCCAGCAGCTTAGAGGCTAGCGGGAGACGCGAGCAGTACTTC
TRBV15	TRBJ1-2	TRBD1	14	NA	CATSRPGTAYGYTF	TGTGCCACCAGCAGGCCCGGGACAGCCTATGGCTACACCTTC
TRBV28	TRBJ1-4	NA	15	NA	CASSLFGVANEKLFF	TGTGCCAGCAGTTTATTCGGGGTGGCTAATGAAAAACTGTTTTTT
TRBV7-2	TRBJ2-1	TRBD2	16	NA	CASSLTLASSYNEQFF	TGTGCCAGCAGCTTGACACTAGCGAGCTCCTACAATGAGCAGTTCTTC
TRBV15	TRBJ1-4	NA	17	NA	CATSRDWNRVEGEKLFF	TGTGCCACCAGCAGAGATTGGAACAGGGTTGAGGGTGAAAAACTGTTTTTT
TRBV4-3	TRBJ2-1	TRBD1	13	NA	CASSLLLDREEFF	TGCGCCAGCAGCCTACTGCTGGACAGGGAAGAGTTCTTC
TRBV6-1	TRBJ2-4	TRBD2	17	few	CASSELLAGVSKNIQYF	TGTGCCAGCAGTGAACTACTAGCGGGGGTCTCCAAAAACATTCAGTACTTC
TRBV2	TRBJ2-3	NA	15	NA	CASSGRDRFTDTQYF	TGTGCCAGCAGCGGGCGGGACCGATTCACAGATACGCAGTATTTT
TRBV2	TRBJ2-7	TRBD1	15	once	CASSESGQRTYEQYF	TGTGCCAGCAGTGAATCGGGACAGAGGACTTACGAGCAGTACTTC
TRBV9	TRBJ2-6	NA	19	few	CASSRDTPVRFSGANVLTF	TGTGCCAGCAGCCGGGACACCCCAGTTCGTTTCTCTGGGGCCAACGTCCTGACTTTC
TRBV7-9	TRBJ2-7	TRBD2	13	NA	CASSAPGLVEQYF	TGTGCCAGCAGCGCACCGGGACTAGTAGAGCAGTACTTC
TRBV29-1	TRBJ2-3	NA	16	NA	CSVEGIGRASTDTQYF	TGCAGCGTTGAGGGTATCGGCAGGGCGAGCACAGATACGCAGTATTTT
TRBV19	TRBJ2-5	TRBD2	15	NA	CASSPRTSGSETQYF	TGTGCCAGTAGTCCCCGGACTAGCGGATCAGAGACCCAGTACTTC
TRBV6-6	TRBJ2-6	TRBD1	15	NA	CASSPTGVLANVLTF	TGTGCCAGCAGCCCCACAGGGGTCCTGGCCAACGTCCTGACTTTC
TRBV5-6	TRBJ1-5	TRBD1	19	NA	CASSKYRGRRSVSNQPQHF	TGTGCCAGCTCGAAATACAGGGGACGTCGGTCGGTAAGCAATCAGCCCCAGCATTTT
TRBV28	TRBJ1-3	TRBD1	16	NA	CASSPRQGRFGNTIYF	TGTGCCAGCAGCCCGAGACAGGGGCGATTTGGAAACACCATATATTTT
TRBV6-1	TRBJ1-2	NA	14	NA	CASSESQGPEGYTF	TGTGCCAGCAGTGAATCTCAGGGGCCAGAGGGCTACACCTTC
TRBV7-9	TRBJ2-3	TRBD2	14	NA	CASSTSGGTDTQYF	TGTGCCAGCAGCACCAGCGGGGGCACAGATACGCAGTATTTT
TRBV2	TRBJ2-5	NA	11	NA	CASDREETQYF	TGTGCCAGCGACAGAGAAGAGACCCAGTACTTC
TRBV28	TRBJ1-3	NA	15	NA	CASSSGQISGNTIYF	TGTGCCAGCAGTAGTGGGCAGATCTCTGGAAACACCATATATTTT
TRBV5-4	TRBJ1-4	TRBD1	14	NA	CASSPGQTNEKLFF	TGTGCCAGCAGCCCGGGACAGACAAATGAAAAACTGTTTTTT
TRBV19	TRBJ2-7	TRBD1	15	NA	CASSTAGTGSYEQYF	TGTGCCAGTAGTACGGCCGGGACAGGGTCCTACGAGCAGTACTTC
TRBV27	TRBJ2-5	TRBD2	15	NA	CASSASWLAGKTQYF	TGTGCCAGCAGTGCGTCGTGGCTAGCGGGGAAGACCCAGTACTTC
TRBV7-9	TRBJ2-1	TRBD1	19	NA	CASSLVSGSGTGKGNEQFF	TGTGCCAGCAGCTTAGTTTCGGGGTCGGGGACAGGTAAAGGCAATGAGCAGTTCTTC
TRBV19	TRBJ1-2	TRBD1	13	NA	CASSKGTDYGYTF	TGTGCCAGTAGTAAGGGGACAGACTATGGCTACACCTTC
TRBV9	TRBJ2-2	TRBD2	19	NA	CASSTHIRASGGNTGELFF	TGTGCCAGCAGCACCCACATTCGTGCTAGCGGGGGGAACACCGGGGAGCTGTTTTTT
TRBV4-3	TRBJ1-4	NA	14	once	CASSQGQTGEKLFF	TGCGCCAGCAGCCAAGGACAGACTGGTGAAAAACTGTTTTTT
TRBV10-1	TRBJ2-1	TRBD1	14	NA	CASSEGTAYNEQFF	TGCGCCAGCAGTGAGGGGACAGCCTACAATGAGCAGTTCTTC
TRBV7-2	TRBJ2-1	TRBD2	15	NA	CASSLAGAGAGEQFF	TGTGCCAGCAGCTTAGCGGGCGCGGGAGCGGGTGAGCAGTTCTTC
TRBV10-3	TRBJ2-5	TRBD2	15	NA	CATQEREGAWETQYF	TGTGCCACCCAGGAGCGGGAAGGGGCGTGGGAGACCCAGTACTTC
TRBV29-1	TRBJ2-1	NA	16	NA	CSVDFMGQGFYNEQFF	TGCAGCGTTGATTTTATGGGCCAGGGCTTCTACAATGAGCAGTTCTTC
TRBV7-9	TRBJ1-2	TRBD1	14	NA	CSSSLAAGGYGYTF	TGTTCCAGCAGCTTAGCCGCAGGGGGCTATGGCTACACCTTC
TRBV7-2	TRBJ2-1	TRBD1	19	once	CASSLEYLDRFPSYNEQFF	TGTGCCAGCAGCTTAGAGTATTTGGACAGGTTCCCCTCCTACAATGAGCAGTTCTTC
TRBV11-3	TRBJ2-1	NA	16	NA	CASSLGGSAAYNEQFF	TGTGCCAGCAGCTTAGGCGGGTCGGCTGCCTACAATGAGCAGTTCTTC
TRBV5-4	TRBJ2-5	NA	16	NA	CASSLKIETAKETQYF	TGTGCCAGCAGCTTAAAGATAGAGACAGCTAAAGAGACCCAGTACTTC
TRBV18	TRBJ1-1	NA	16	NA	CASSPPVGQGHTEAFF	TGTGCCAGCTCACCACCCGTGGGGCAGGGTCACACTGAAGCTTTCTTT
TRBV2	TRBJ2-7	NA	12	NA	CASLGGGYEQYF	TGTGCCAGCTTAGGGGGTGGCTACGAGCAGTACTTC
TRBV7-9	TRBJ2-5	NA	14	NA	CASSFSTVQETQYF	TGTGCCAGCAGCTTTTCGACAGTCCAAGAGACCCAGTACTTC
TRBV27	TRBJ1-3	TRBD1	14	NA	CASRTGGIGNTIYF	TGTGCCAGCAGGACAGGGGGCATCGGAAACACCATATATTTT
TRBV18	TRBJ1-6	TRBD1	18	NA	CASSPERYGTAKQSPLHF	TGTGCCAGCTCACCCGAGCGATACGGGACAGCAAAACAGTCACCCCTCCACTTT
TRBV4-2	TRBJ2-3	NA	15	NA	CASSLTGSSTDTQYF	TGTGCCAGCAGCCTTACGGGGTCTAGCACAGATACGCAGTATTTT
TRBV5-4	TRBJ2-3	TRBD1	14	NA	CASSLGQEPDTQYF	TGTGCCAGCAGCCTCGGACAGGAGCCAGATACGCAGTATTTT
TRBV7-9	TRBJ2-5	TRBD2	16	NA	CASSPRLADYQETQYF	TGTGCCAGCAGCCCACGACTAGCGGACTACCAAGAGACCCAGTACTTC
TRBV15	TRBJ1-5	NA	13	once	CATSQQSNQPQHF	TGTGCCACCAGTCAACAGAGCAATCAGCCCCAGCATTTT
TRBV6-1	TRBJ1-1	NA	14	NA	CASSELSRDTEAFF	TGTGCCAGCAGCGAGTTGTCTCGGGACACTGAAGCTTTCTTT
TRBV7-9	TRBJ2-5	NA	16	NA	CASRGHYINSKETQYF	TGTGCCAGCAGGGGACACTATATTAATTCAAAAGAGACCCAGTACTTC
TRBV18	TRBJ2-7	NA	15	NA	CASSPVAGFTYEQYF	TGTGCCAGCTCACCAGTCGCAGGATTTACCTACGAGCAGTACTTC
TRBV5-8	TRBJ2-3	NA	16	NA	CASSLLNGASTDTQYF	TGTGCCAGCAGCTTGTTGAACGGAGCTAGCACAGATACGCAGTATTTT
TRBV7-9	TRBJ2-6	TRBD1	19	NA	CASSPIYRGISSGANVLTF	TGTGCCAGCAGCCCGATCTACAGGGGTATAAGCTCTGGGGCCAACGTCCTGACTTTC
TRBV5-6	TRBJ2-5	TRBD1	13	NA	CASSWTGGETQYF	TGTGCCAGCAGCTGGACAGGGGGGGAGACCCAGTACTTC
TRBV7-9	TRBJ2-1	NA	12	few	CSSSLSGPVPFF	TGTTCCAGCAGCTTAAGCGGTCCAGTCCCGTTCTTC
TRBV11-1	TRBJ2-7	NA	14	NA	CASSSEDSSYEQYF	TGTGCCAGCAGCTCCGAGGATAGCTCCTACGAGCAGTACTTC